This T cell receptor beta chain was obtained from a study of T-cell memory formation after mild COVID-19. V lost 4 bases and J lost 7, with 10 bases in between. Germline values: CDR1 LGHNA, CDR2 YSLEER. CDR3 length: 13 residues. This clonotype came up many times. TCRdb passed the 5' RACE reads through MiXCR, listing each CDR3 protein once. This sample yields almost 350,000 distinct CDR3 sequences, of which about 20% are seen a single time; around 23% belongs to the top ten. Source material: PBMCs or a T cell subset sorted from them (not recorded which). J is TRBJ2-2 and V is TRBV4-3; a weak D match, TRBD2 (5 bases). This clonotype was sampled from a young man who had mild COVID-19 (a few samples of this study predate the infection). Cell type and time point are not known. DNA for the CDR3: TGCGCCAGCAGCCGGGGAGTGGGCGGGGAGCTGTTTTTT. The encoded protein is CASSRGVGGELFF.